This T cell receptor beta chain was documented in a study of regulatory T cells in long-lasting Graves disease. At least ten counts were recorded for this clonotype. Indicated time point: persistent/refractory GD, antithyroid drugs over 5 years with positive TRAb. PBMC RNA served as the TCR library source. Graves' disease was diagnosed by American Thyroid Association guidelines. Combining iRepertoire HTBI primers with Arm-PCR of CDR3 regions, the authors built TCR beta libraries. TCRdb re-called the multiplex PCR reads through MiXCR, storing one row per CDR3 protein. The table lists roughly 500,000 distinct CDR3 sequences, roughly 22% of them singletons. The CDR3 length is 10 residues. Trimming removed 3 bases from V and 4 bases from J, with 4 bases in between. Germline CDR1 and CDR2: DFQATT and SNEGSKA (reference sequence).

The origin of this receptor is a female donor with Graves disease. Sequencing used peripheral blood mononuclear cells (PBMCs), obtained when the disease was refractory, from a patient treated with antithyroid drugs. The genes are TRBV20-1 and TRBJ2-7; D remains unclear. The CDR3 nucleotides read TGCAGTGCTAGGGAATACGAGCAGTACTTC. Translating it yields CSAREYEQYF.